These 8 T cell receptor beta chains were all obtained from the same sample, sequenced in a study of spatial heterogeneity in lung cancer. The sample's time point: sample taken at primary tumor resection. Without sorting, whole RNA was sequenced from tumor, nontumor lung or frozen PBMC. TCRdb recomputed calls from the 5' RACE reads with MiXCR, one row per CDR3 protein. The sample shows approximately 40,000 distinct CDR3 sequences, roughly 7.1% of them seen only once. The source was PBMCs, collected at surgery. All receptors come from a female donor with early-stage non-small cell lung cancer.

The chain joins TRBV7-9 to TRBJ2-2; 7 bases match TRBD1. The CDR3 runs to 16 residues. The V segment lost 5 bases and the J segment 0 bases; nucleotides outside the gene matches: 6. Germline CDR1 is SEHNR and CDR2 is FQNEAQ (reference sequence). The CDR3 loop is CASSQGVATNTGELFF. CDR3 coding DNA: TGTGCCAGCAGCCAGGGGGTGGCGACGAACACCGGGGAGCTGTTTTTT.

This clonotype was picked up many times. The chain combines TRBV10-3 with TRBJ2-5; TRBD2 is a possible D gene (5 bases). The CDR3 totals 14 residues. The V gene's germline CDR1 is ENHRY and CDR2 SYGVKD. Between the trimmed V and J ends, which lost 0 bases and 2 bases, there was a span of 7 bases. CDR3: CAISESGEQETQYF. CDR3 DNA sequence: TGTGCCATCAGTGAGTCTGGGGAGCAAGAGACCCAGTACTTC.

This clonotype was recorded at least ten times. This rearrangement joins TRBV6-2 or TRBV6-3 to TRBJ1-5; TRBD1 aligns across 8 bases. The ends lost 6 bases at V and 7 bases at J; junction bases unmatched: 8. The CDR3 consists of 14 residues. CDR1 is MNHEY and CDR2 is SVGEGT in the germline V gene. CDR3 loop: CASRRGQGRQPQHF. The CDR3, as DNA: TGTGCCAGCAGACGAGGACAGGGACGGCAGCCCCAGCATTTT.

This clonotype appeared many times. The chain employs TRBV7-9 and TRBJ1-2; D not resolved. The germline V and J ends were trimmed by 0 bases and 4 bases, with 15 bases remaining between them. The CDR3 consists of 16 residues. Germline CDR1 SEHNR, CDR2 FQNEAQ (reference sequence). CDR3 region: CASSLAIVGRSYGYTF. The CDR3, as DNA: TGTGCCAGCAGCTTAGCAATCGTCGGGAGGTCCTATGGCTACACCTTC.

This clonotype was found many times. This CDR3 reads CASSLSVSTGELFF. For the CDR3, the DNA is TGTGCCAGCAGCCTTAGCGTTAGCACCGGGGAGCTGTTTTTT. This chain links TRBV12-3 or TRBV12-4 with TRBJ2-2, with D maybe TRBD2 (5 bases). There are 14 residues in the CDR3. V lost 6 bases, J lost 4 bases, and 12 bases lay in between.

In this sample, this clonotype turned up many times. This chain joins TRBV2 and TRBJ2-5; D unresolved. Trimming removed 5 bases from V and 2 bases from J, with 6 bases in between. Germline CDR1 is SNHLY and CDR2 is FYNNEI. This CDR3 is 12 amino acids long. The CDR3 loop is CASSRSQETQYF. CDR3 coding DNA: TGTGCCAGCAGTCGTTCACAAGAGACCCAGTACTTC.

In its sample, this clonotype was seen many times. This chain uses TRBV20-1 with TRBJ2-5, with D perhaps TRBD1 or TRBD2 (5 bases each). Trimming cost V 3 bases and J 5 bases, with 16 bases left between them. CDR3 length equals 14 residues. Looked up from germline, CDR1 is DFQATT and CDR2 is SNEGSKA (reference sequence). CDR3 sequence: CSASDTGTGETQYF. CDR3 DNA: TGCAGTGCTAGCGACACGGGGACGGGGGAGACCCAGTACTTC.

This clonotype was counted many times. V and J are TRBV10-1 and TRBJ2-3, with D tentatively TRBD2 (6 bases). Germline-derived CDR1 and CDR2 are WNHNN and SYGVQD (reference sequence). This CDR3 is 16 amino acids long. V was shortened by 0 bases and J by 0 bases, with 10 bases between the two germline ends. The CDR3 sequence: CASSESGTPSTDTQYF. CDR3 DNA: TGCGCCAGCAGTGAGTCCGGGACTCCTAGCACAGATACGCAGTATTTT.